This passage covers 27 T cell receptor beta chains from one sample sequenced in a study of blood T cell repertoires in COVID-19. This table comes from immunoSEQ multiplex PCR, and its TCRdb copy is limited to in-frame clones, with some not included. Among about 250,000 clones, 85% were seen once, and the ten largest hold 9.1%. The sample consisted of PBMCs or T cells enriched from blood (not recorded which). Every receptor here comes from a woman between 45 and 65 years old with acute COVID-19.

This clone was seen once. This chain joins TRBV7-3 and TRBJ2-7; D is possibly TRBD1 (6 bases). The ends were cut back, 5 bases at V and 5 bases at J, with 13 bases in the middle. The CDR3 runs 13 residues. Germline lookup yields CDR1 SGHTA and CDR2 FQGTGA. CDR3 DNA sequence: TGTGCCAGCAGCACCTCGACAGGACACGAGCAGTACTTC. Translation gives CASSTSTGHEQYF. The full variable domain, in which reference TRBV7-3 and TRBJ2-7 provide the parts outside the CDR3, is GAGVSQTPSNKVTEKGKYVELRCDPISGHTALYWYRQSLGQGPEFLIYFQGTGAADDSGLPNDRFFAVRPEGSVSTLKIQRTERGDSAVYLCASSTSTGHEQYFGPGTRLTVT.

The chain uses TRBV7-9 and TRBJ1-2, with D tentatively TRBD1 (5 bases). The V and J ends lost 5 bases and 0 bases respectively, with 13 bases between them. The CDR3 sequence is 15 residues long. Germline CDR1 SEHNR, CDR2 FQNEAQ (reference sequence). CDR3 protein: CASSVGLRTNYGYTF. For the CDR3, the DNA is TGTGCCAGCAGCGTGGGACTTAGGACTAACTATGGCTACACCTTC.

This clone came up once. The CDR3 is CASTLPGNEKLFF. CDR3 DNA sequence: TGTGCCAGCACTCTTCCGGGGAATGAAAAACTGTTTTTT. The chain combines TRBV7-9 with TRBJ1-4; D not resolved. V was clipped by 7 bases and J by 5 bases, with 11 bases between them. This CDR3 comprises 13 residues. From germline, CDR1 is SEHNR and CDR2 FQNEAQ (reference sequence).

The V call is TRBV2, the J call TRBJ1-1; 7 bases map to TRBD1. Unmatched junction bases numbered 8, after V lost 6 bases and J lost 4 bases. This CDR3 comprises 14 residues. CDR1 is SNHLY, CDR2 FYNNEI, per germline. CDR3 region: CASRSGTETTEAFF. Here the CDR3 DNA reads TGTGCCAGCAGATCCGGGACAGAAACCACTGAAGCTTTCTTT.

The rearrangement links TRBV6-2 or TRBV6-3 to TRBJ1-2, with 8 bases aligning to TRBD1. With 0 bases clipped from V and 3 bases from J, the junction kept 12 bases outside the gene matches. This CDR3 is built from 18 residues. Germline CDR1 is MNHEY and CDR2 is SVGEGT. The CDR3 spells CASSYSSRGQAIDYGYTF. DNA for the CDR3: TGTGCCAGCAGTTACTCTTCGCGGGGACAGGCCATAGACTATGGCTACACCTTC.

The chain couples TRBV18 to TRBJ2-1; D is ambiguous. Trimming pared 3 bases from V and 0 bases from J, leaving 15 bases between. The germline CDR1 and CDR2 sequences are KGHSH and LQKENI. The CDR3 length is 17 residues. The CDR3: CASSPTLGSLSYNEQFF. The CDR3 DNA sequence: TGTGCCAGCTCACCGACTCTCGGCTCCCTCTCCTACAATGAGCAGTTCTTC.

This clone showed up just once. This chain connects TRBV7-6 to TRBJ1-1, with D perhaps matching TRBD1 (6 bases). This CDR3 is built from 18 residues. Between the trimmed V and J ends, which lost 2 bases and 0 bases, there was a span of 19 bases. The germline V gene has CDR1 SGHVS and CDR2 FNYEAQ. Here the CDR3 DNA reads TGTGCCAGCAGCTTAACGCCCCGTGACAGGATCTTGAACACTGAAGCTTTCTTT. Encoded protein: CASSLTPRDRILNTEAFF.

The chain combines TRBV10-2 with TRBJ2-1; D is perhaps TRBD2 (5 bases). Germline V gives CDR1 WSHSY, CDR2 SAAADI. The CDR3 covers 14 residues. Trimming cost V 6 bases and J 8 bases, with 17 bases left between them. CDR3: CASRRDSGIDEQFF. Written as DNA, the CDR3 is TGCGCCAGCAGGAGGGATTCGGGCATCGATGAGCAGTTCTTC.

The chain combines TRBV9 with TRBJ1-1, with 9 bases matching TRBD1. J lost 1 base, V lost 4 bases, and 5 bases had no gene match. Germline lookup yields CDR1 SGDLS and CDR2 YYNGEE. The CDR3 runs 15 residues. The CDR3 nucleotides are TGTGCCAGCAGCAGAGGGGACAGGGAGAACACTGAAGCTTTCTTT. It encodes CASSRGDRENTEAFF. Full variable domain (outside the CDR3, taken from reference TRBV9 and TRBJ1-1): DSGVTQTPKHLITATGQRVTLRCSPRSGDLSVYWYQQSLDQGLQFLIQYYNGEERAKGNILERFSAQQFPDLHSELNLSSLELGDSALYFCASSRGDRENTEAFFGQGTRLTVV.

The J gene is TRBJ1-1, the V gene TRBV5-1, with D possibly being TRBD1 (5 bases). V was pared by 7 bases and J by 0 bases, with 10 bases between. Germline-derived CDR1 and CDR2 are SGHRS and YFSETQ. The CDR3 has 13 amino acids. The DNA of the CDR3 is TGCGCCAGCGCAGGACAAGTGAACACTGAAGCTTTCTTT. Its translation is CASAGQVNTEAFF.

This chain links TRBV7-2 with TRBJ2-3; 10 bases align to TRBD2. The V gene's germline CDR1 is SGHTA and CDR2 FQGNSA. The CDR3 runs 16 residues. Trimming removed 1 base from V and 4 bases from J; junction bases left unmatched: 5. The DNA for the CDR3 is TGTGCCAGCAGCTTAGTGGCTAGCGGGGGCGCAGATACGCAGTATTTT. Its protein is CASSLVASGGADTQYF.

CDR3 amino acids: CVTRGGISNQPQHF. Here the CDR3 DNA reads TGTGTAACGAGGGGGGGCATAAGCAATCAGCCCCAGCATTTT. The V and J genes are TRBV6-5 and TRBJ1-5; perhaps TRBD1 as D (6 bases). The CDR3 is 14 amino acids. Germline V gene lookup returns CDR1 MNHEY and CDR2 SVGAGI.

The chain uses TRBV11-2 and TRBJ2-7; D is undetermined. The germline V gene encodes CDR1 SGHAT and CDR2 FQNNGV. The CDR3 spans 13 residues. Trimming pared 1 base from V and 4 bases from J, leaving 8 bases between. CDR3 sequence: CASSLVQAYEQYF. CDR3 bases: TGTGCCAGCAGCTTAGTCCAAGCTTACGAGCAGTACTTC.

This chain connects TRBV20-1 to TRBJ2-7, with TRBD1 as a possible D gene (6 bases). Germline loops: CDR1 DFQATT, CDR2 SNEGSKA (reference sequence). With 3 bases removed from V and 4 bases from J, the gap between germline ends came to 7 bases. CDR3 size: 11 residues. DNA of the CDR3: TGCAGTGCTAGCGACAGGTACGAGCAGTACTTC. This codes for CSASDRYEQYF.

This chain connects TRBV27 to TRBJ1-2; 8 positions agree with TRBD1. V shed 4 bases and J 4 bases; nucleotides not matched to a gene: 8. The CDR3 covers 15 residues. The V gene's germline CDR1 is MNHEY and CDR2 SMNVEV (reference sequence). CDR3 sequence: CASSSLTGTGYGYTF. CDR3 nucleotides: TGTGCCAGCAGTTCTTTGACCGGGACAGGCTATGGCTACACCTTC.

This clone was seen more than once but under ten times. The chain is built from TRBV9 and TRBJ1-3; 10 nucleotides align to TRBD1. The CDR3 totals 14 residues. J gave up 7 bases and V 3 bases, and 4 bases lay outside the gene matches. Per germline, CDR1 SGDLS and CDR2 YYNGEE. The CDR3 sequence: CASSAPDRGNTIYF. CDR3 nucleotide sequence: TGTGCCAGCAGCGCCCCGGACAGGGGGAACACCATATATTTT.

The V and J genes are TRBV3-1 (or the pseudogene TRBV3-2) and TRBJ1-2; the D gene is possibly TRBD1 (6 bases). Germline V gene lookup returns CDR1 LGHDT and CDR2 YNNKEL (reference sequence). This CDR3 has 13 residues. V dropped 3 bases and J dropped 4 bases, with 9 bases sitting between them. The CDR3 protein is CASSHGQFYGYTF. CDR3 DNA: TGTGCCAGCAGCCACGGACAGTTCTATGGCTACACCTTC.

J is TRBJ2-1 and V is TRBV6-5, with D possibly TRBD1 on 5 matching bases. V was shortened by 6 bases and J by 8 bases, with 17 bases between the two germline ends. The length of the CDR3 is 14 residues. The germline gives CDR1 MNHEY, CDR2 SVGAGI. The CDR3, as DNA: TGTGCCAGCAGCCCCGGGCAGGGTAGGGATGAGCAGTTCTTC. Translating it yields CASSPGQGRDEQFF.

The CDR3 here is CASRSSGGDKKYF. In DNA, the CDR3 is TGTGCCAGCAGGTCCTCCGGTGGTGACAAGAAGTACTTC. The chain has TRBV7-9 and TRBJ2-7; D gene unclear. Germline V gene sequence: CDR1 SEHNR, CDR2 FQNEAQ (reference sequence). The CDR3 runs 13 residues. V lost 6 bases, J lost 11 bases, and 20 bases lay in between.

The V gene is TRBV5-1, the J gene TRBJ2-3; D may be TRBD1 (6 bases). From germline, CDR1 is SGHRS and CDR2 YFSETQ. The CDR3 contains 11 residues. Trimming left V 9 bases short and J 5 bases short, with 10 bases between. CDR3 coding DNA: TGCGCCACCCGAGGGGGAGATACGCAGTATTTT. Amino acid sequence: CATRGGDTQYF.

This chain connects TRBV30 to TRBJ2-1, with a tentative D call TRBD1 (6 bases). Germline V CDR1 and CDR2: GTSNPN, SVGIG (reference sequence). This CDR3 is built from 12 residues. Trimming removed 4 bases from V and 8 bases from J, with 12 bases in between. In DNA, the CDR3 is TGTGCCTGGAACACAGGGACGGATGAGCAGTTCTTC. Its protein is CAWNTGTDEQFF.

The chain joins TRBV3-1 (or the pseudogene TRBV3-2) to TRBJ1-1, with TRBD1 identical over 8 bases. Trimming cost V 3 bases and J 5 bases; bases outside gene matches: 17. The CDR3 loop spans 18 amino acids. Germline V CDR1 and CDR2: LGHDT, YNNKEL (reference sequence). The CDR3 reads CASSQGTGTGRFETEAFF. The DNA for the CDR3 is TGTGCCAGCAGCCAGGGAACCGGGACAGGACGATTTGAGACTGAAGCTTTCTTT.

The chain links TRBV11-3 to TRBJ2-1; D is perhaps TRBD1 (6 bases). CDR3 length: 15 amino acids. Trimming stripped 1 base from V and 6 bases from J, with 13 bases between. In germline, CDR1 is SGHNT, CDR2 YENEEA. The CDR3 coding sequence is TGTGCCAGCAGCTTAGCAGGGCAGGGGCTCAATGAGCAGTTCTTC. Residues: CASSLAGQGLNEQFF.

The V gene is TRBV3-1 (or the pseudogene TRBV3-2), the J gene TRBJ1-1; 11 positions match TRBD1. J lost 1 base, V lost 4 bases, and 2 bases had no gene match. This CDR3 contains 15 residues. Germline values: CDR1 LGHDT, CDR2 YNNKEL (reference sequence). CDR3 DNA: TGTGCCAGCAGCCGGGGGACAGGGGGGAACACTGAAGCTTTCTTT. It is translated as CASSRGTGGNTEAFF.

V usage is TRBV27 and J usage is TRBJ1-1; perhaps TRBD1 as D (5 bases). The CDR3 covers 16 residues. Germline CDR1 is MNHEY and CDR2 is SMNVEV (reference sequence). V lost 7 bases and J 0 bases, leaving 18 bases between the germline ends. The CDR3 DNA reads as TGTGCCAGCACTGGGGAGGCGGGGACTTTGAACACTGAAGCTTTCTTT. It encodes CASTGEAGTLNTEAFF.

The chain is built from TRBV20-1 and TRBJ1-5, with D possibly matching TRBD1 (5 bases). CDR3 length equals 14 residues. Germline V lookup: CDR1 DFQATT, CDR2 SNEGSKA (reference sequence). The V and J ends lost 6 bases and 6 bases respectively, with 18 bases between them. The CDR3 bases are TGCAGTGCCAGTCCGCAGGGTGTTAGTCAGCCCCAGCATTTT. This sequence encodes CSASPQGVSQPQHF.

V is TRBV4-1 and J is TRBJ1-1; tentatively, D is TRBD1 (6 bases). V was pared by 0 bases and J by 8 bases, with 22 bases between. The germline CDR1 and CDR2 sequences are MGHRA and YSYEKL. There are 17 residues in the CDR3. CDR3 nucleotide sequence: TGCGCCAGCAGCCAAGAGGCTCTTGGCCCAAAGGGGGTGGAAGCTTTCTTT. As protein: CASSQEALGPKGVEAFF.